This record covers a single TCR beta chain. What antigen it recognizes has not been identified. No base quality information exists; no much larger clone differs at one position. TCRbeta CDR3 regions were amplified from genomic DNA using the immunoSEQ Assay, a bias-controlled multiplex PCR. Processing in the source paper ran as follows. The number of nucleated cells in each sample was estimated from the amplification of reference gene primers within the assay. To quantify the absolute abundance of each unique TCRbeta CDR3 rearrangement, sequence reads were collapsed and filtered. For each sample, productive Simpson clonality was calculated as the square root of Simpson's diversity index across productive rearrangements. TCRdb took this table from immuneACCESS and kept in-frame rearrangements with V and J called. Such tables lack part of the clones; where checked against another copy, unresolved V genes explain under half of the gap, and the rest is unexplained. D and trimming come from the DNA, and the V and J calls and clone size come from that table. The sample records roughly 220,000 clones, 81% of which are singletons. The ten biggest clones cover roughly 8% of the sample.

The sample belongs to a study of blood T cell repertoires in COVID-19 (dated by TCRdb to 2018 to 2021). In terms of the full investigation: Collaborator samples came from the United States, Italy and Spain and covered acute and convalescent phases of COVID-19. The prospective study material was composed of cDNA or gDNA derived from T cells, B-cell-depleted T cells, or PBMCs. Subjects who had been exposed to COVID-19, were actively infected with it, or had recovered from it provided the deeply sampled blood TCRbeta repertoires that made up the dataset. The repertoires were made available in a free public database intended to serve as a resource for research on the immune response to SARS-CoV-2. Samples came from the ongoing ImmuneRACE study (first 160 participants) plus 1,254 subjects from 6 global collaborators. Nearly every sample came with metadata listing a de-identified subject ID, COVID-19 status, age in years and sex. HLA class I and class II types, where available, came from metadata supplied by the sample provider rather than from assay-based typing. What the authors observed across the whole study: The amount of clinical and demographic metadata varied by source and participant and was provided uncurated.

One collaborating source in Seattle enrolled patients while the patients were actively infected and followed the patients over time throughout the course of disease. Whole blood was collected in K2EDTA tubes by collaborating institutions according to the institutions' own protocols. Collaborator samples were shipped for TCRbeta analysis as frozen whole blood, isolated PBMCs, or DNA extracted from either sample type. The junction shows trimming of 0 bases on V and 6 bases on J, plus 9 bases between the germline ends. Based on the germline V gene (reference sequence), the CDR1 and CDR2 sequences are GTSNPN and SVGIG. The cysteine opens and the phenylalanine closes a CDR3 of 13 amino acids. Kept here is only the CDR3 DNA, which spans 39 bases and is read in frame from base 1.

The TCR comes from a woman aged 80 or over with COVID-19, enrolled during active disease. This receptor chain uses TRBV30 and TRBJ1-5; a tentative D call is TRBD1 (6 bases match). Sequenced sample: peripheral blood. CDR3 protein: CAWSVQGSQPQHF. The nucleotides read TGTGCCTGGAGTGTACAGGGTTCTCAGCCCCAGCATTTT.